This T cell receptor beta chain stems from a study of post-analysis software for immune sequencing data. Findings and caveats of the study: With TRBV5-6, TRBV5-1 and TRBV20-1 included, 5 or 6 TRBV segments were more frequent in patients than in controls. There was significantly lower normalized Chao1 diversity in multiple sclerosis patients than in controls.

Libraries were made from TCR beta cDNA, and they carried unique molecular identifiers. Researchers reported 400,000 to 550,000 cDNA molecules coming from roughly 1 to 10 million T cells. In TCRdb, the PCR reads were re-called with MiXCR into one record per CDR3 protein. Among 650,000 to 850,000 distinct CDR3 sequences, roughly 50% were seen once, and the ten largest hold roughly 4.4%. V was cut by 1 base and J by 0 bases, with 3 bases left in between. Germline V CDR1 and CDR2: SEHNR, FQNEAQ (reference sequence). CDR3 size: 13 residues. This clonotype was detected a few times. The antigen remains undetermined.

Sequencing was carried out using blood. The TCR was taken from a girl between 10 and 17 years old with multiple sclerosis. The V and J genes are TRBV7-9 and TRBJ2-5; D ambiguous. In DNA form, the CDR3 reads TGTGCCAGCAGCTTAGTTAACCAAGAGACCCAGTACTTC. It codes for CASSLVNQETQYF.